This TCR beta chain appears in the sequencing data of a study of T cells in localized non-small cell lung cancer. Generated by immunoSEQ multiplex PCR, the TCRdb table keeps only in-frame clones and is missing some. The sample contains more than 10,000 clones, about four fifths of which appear only once. Concerning this clone itself: Its antigen is as yet unknown.

V was clipped by 5 bases and J by 2 bases, with 13 bases between them. The CDR3 has 14 residues. Germline-derived CDR1 and CDR2 are SGHAT and FQNNGV. Notes on the study in general: Investigators sequenced only a single tumor region, leaving heterogeneity possible. Tumor showed lower T cell clonality than uninvolved adjacent lung, where it was highest. An association was observed between higher blood T cell density and longer overall survival. Turning up in adjacent lung were a median approximately 57 of the top 100 tumor clones.

The receptor's source is a male donor at least 60 years old with stage I squamous cell lung carcinoma. The source material was peripheral blood, sampled before any cancer treatment. The chain recombines TRBV11-2 with TRBJ2-7, with D perhaps matching TRBD2 (6 bases). CDR3 amino acids: CASSRDWATYEQYF. In DNA, the CDR3 is TGTGCCAGCAGCCGGGACTGGGCTACCTACGAGCAGTACTTC.